This entry lists 30 T cell receptor beta chains sequenced from one sample in a study of blood T cell repertoires in COVID-19. The method was immunoSEQ multiplex PCR; TCRdb's version includes in-frame clones alone and lacks a portion of them. The repertoire includes some 200,000 clones, just under 85% of them detected once, and 6.9% sits in the top ten. The sample consisted of peripheral blood. The receptors shown here come from a human donor with acute or convalescent COVID-19. The donor label of this sample is uncertain.

This sequence joins TRBV7-6 and TRBJ2-3; 11 nucleotides match TRBD2. The CDR3 consists of 18 residues. The V gene end was trimmed by 3 bases and the J gene end by 1 base; junction bases not matched to a gene: 9. CDR1 is SGHVS and CDR2 is FNYEAQ in the germline V gene. CDR3 amino acids: CASSFSPLAGGGTDTQYF. As DNA, the CDR3 is TGTGCCAGCAGCTTTTCCCCTCTAGCGGGAGGAGGCACAGATACGCAGTATTTT.

The chain couples TRBV9 to TRBJ2-3; a weak D match, TRBD1 (5 bases). The CDR3 totals 15 residues. Germline CDR1 is SGDLS and CDR2 is YYNGEE. V was shortened by 0 bases and J by 2 bases, with 10 bases between the two germline ends. The CDR3 reads CASSVGSRDTDTQYF. CDR3 DNA sequence: TGTGCCAGCAGCGTAGGTTCCAGGGACACAGATACGCAGTATTTT.

This clone has just one count. The V and J genes are TRBV3-1 (or the pseudogene TRBV3-2) and TRBJ2-1, with D maybe TRBD1 (5 bases). Germline lookup yields CDR1 LGHDT and CDR2 YNNKEL (reference sequence). CDR3 length: 13 residues. Trimming took 4 bases from V and 5 from J, leaving 9 bases between them. The CDR3 DNA reads as TGTGCCAGCAGCCCAAGGGGTAACAATGAGCAGTTCTTC. Its protein product is CASSPRGNNEQFF.

The chain has TRBV19 and TRBJ1-1, with a possible D match to TRBD1 (5 bases). This CDR3 region has 13 residues. V was pared by 7 bases and J by 9 bases, with 18 bases between. Per the germline V gene, CDR1 is LNHDA and CDR2 is SQIVND (reference sequence). This CDR3 reads CASNLGREAQAFF. DNA of the CDR3: TGTGCCAGTAACCTAGGCAGGGAAGCCCAAGCTTTCTTT.

The rearrangement joins TRBV5-6 to TRBJ2-5, with TRBD2 identical over 9 bases. The CDR3 contains 15 residues. V lost 1 base to trimming and J lost 4 bases; unmatched junction nucleotides: 5. Looked up from germline, CDR1 is SGHDT and CDR2 is YYEEEE. In nucleotides, the CDR3 is TGTGCCAGCAGCTTGACAGCGGGAGGACCAGAGACCCAGTACTTC. It encodes CASSLTAGGPETQYF.

The chain combines TRBV7-2 with TRBJ1-5; D perhaps matches TRBD1 (5 bases). Between the trimmed V and J ends, which lost 3 bases and 3 bases, there was a span of 6 bases. This CDR3 has 13 residues. Germline V gives CDR1 SGHTA, CDR2 FQGNSA. The CDR3 region has the DNA TGTGCCAGCAGCTTGACAGACAATCAGCCCCAGCATTTT. It yields the protein CASSLTDNQPQHF.

This clone was seen once. The V and J genes are TRBV9 and TRBJ2-2, with D hard to call. This CDR3 spans 14 amino acids. The V and J ends lost 0 bases and 1 base respectively, with 4 bases between them. Germline V gives CDR1 SGDLS, CDR2 YYNGEE. The CDR3 DNA reads as TGTGCCAGCAGCGTAGTCGGGAACACCGGGGAGCTGTTTTTT. Its protein is CASSVVGNTGELFF.

The CDR3 sequence is CASSPGQGRQPQHF. For the CDR3, the DNA is TGTGCCAGCAGTCCCGGACAGGGTAGGCAGCCCCAGCATTTT. This rearrangement joins TRBV27 to TRBJ1-5; 8 bases fit TRBD1. The CDR3 is made up of 14 amino acids. With V trimmed by 5 bases and J by 7 bases, 7 bases remained unmatched. The germline V gene encodes CDR1 MNHEY and CDR2 SMNVEV (reference sequence).

The V call is TRBV5-1, the J call TRBJ1-2, with 9 bases that match TRBD1. The CDR3 consists of 15 residues. Trimming at V came to 2 bases and at J to 9 bases, leaving 11 bases not matched to a gene. Germline lookup yields CDR1 SGHRS and CDR2 YFSETQ. Written as DNA, the CDR3 is TGCGCCAGCAGCTTCGATACAGGGGGCGCGGGTCGCTACACCTTC. It specifies CASSFDTGGAGRYTF.

The CDR3: CASSMNAGVVSETQYF. DNA of the CDR3: TGTGCCAGCAGCATGAATGCGGGAGTAGTTTCGGAGACCCAGTACTTC. The rearrangement joins TRBV5-4 to TRBJ2-5, with 7 bases that match TRBD2. The germline gives CDR1 SGHNT, CDR2 YYREEE (reference sequence). The V segment lost 4 bases and the J segment 5 bases; nucleotides outside the gene matches: 14. The CDR3 is 16 amino acids.

The chain combines TRBV6-5 with TRBJ2-5; D gene uncertain. V lost 4 bases, J lost 5 bases, and 8 bases lay in between. There are 12 residues in the CDR3. Germline loops: CDR1 MNHEY, CDR2 SVGAGI. This chain's CDR3 is CASSSTAETQYF. In DNA, the CDR3 is TGTGCCAGCAGTTCCACCGCGGAGACCCAGTACTTC.

The chain combines TRBV5-4 with TRBJ2-7; weak D call: TRBD2 (5 bases). Germline loops: CDR1 SGHNT, CDR2 YYREEE (reference sequence). The CDR3 covers 16 residues. V lost 0 bases, J lost 0 bases, and 13 bases lay in between. The CDR3 sequence: CASSLAGLQSSYEQYF. For the CDR3, the DNA is TGTGCCAGCAGCTTGGCCGGACTCCAAAGCTCCTACGAGCAGTACTTC.

The J gene is TRBJ1-2, the V gene TRBV6-2 or TRBV6-3, with D perhaps matching TRBD1 (6 bases). Germline V gene data show CDR1 as MNHEY and CDR2 as SVGEGT. This CDR3 is 14 amino acids long. V gave up 6 bases and J gave up 4 bases, with 15 bases separating them. The CDR3 region has the DNA TGTGCCAGCAGCCCCGCAGGGGAAGGCTATGGCTACACCTTC. Its translation: CASSPAGEGYGYTF.

CDR3 sequence: CASSPGQGSYEQYF. The CDR3 DNA sequence: TGTGCCAGCAGCCCCGGACAGGGTAGCTACGAGCAGTACTTC. The V gene is TRBV11-3, the J gene TRBJ2-7, with 8 positions matching TRBD1. J lost 3 bases, V lost 5 bases, and 6 bases had no gene match. The CDR3 contains 14 residues. The germline CDR1 and CDR2 sequences are SGHNT and YENEEA.

The DNA of the CDR3 is TGTGCCAGCAGCTTAGGAAGCAGGGGGGAGGAGACCCAGTACTTC. Translation: CASSLGSRGEETQYF. The chain employs TRBV7-7 and TRBJ2-5; maybe TRBD1 (7 bases). The germline V and J ends were trimmed by 1 base and 5 bases, with 14 bases remaining between them. Germline loops: CDR1 SSHAT, CDR2 FNYEAQ (reference sequence). The CDR3 consists of 15 residues. The full variable domain, its missing parts supplied by reference TRBV7-7 and TRBJ2-5, is GAGVSQSPRYKVTKRGQDVTLRCDPISSHATLYWYQQALGQGPEFLTYFNYEAQPDKSGLPSDRFSAERPEGSISTLTIQRTEQRDSAMYRCASSLGSRGEETQYFGPGTRLLVL.

The V call is TRBV2, the J call TRBJ1-5; the match to TRBD1 covers 9 bases. This CDR3 has 15 residues. Looked up from germline, CDR1 is SNHLY and CDR2 is FYNNEI. Germline trimming cut 5 bases from V and 3 bases from J; bases unmatched to any gene: 5. The CDR3 region has the DNA TGTGCCAGCAGTCTGGACAGGGGCATCAATCAGCCCCAGCATTTT. It translates to CASSLDRGINQPQHF. Using reference TRBV2 and TRBJ1-5 for the parts outside the CDR3, the full variable domain is EPEVTQTPSHQVTQMGQEVILRCVPISNHLYFYWYRQILGQKVEFLVSFYNNEISEKSEIFDDQFSVERPDGSNFTLKIRSTKLEDSAMYFCASSLDRGINQPQHFGDGTRLSIL.

The rearrangement joins TRBV6-5 to TRBJ2-7; 11 bases match TRBD2. The junction had 8 bases not matched to a gene; V was cut back by 4 bases and J by 6 bases. The germline CDR1 and CDR2 sequences are MNHEY and SVGAGI. This CDR3 region has 15 residues. The DNA for the CDR3 is TGTGCCAGCAGTTCTCCCGGGACTAGCGGAATCGAGCAGTACTTC. Protein product: CASSSPGTSGIEQYF.

The rearrangement links TRBV6-5 to TRBJ2-2; D might be TRBD2 (5 bases). This CDR3 has 14 amino acids. Trimming shortened V by 6 bases and J by 4 bases, and 12 bases separated the two germline ends. Germline V gene data show CDR1 as MNHEY and CDR2 as SVGAGI. The CDR3 spells CASRRPGSTGELFF. CDR3 nucleotide sequence: TGTGCCAGCAGGCGGCCGGGATCCACCGGGGAGCTGTTTTTT.

The chain has TRBV19 and TRBJ2-3; possible D gene TRBD1, 5 bases. V was shortened by 5 bases and J by 4 bases, with 13 bases between the two germline ends. The germline V gene has CDR1 LNHDA and CDR2 SQIVND (reference sequence). The CDR3 has 14 amino acids. The CDR3 region has the DNA TGTGCCAGTAGTTACCAGGGAAGGTCAGATACGCAGTATTTT. Its protein is CASSYQGRSDTQYF. The variable domain in full, completed from reference TRBV19 and TRBJ2-3, reads DGGITQSPKYLFRKEGQNVTLSCEQNLNHDAMYWYRQDPGQGLRLIYYSQIVNDFQKGDIAEGYSVSREKKESFPLTVTSAQKNPTAFYLCASSYQGRSDTQYFGPGTRLTVL.

V gene TRBV3-1 (or the pseudogene TRBV3-2) combines with J gene TRBJ2-3, with TRBD1 identical over 7 bases. With V trimmed by 4 bases and J by 0 bases, 1 base remained unmatched. The CDR3 is made up of 14 amino acids. Germline CDR1 is LGHDT and CDR2 is YNNKEL (reference sequence). In DNA form, the CDR3 reads TGTGCCAGCAGCCCGGGACAGAGCACAGATACGCAGTATTTT. Translated: CASSPGQSTDTQYF.

The chain has TRBV6-5 and TRBJ2-1; 9 positions agree with TRBD2. The CDR3 sequence is 13 residues long. CDR1 and CDR2 (germline): MNHEY, SVGAGI. V shed 5 bases, J shed 14 bases, and the junction held 10 bases outside the gene matches. CDR3 bases: TGTGCCAGCAGTACTCCGGGACTAGCTGGAAAGTTCTTC. It codes for CASSTPGLAGKFF.

This chain links TRBV27 with TRBJ2-3; 9 positions agree with TRBD2. The CDR3 sequence is 19 residues long. V shed 4 bases and J 1 base; nucleotides not matched to a gene: 15. Per the germline V gene, CDR1 is MNHEY and CDR2 is SMNVEV (reference sequence). CDR3 in amino acids: CASSWGGSGRRRGTDTQYF. CDR3 in DNA: TGTGCCAGCAGTTGGGGAGGGAGCGGGAGGAGGCGGGGCACAGATACGCAGTATTTT.

V is TRBV2 and J is TRBJ1-1; 7 bases are shared with TRBD1. Per the germline V gene, CDR1 is SNHLY and CDR2 is FYNNEI. Trimming removed 7 bases from V and 5 bases from J; junction bases left unmatched: 16. The CDR3 contains 16 residues. The CDR3 DNA is TGTGCCAGCAATAAGGCAGGGGGATCGGTAGGGACTGAAGCTTTCTTT. Residues: CASNKAGGSVGTEAFF.

V usage is TRBV5-3 and J usage is TRBJ2-1, with a possible D match to TRBD2 (5 bases). TRBV5-3 is labeled an ORF, and its function is uncertain. V lost 0 bases, J lost 4 bases, and 8 bases lay in between. CDR3 length: 14 residues. CDR3 coding DNA: TGTGCCAGAAGCTTGGGGCGCGGGTACAATGAGCAGTTCTTC. This translates into CARSLGRGYNEQFF.

This clone was found a few times. V and J are TRBV30 and TRBJ1-5; D possibly corresponds to TRBD1 (5 bases). The germline V and J ends were trimmed by 0 bases and 0 bases, with 21 bases remaining between them. Germline CDR1 and CDR2: GTSNPN and SVGIG (reference sequence). This CDR3 spans 19 amino acids. The CDR3 protein is CAWSVSSGLRRGSNQPQHF. The CDR3 bases are TGTGCCTGGAGTGTATCCTCGGGACTCCGACGGGGTAGCAATCAGCCCCAGCATTTT.

V and J are TRBV7-3 and TRBJ1-2, with 7 bases lining up with TRBD1. With 5 bases clipped from V and 4 bases from J, the junction kept 13 bases outside the gene matches. Germline CDR1 reads SGHTA; CDR2 reads FQGTGA. The CDR3 has 16 amino acids. The chain's CDR3 is CASSHEPSRGRYGYTF. The CDR3 DNA sequence: TGTGCCAGCAGCCATGAGCCTTCGAGGGGGCGCTATGGCTACACCTTC.

This chain connects TRBV30 to TRBJ1-2; 8 bases fit TRBD1. The junction had 7 bases not matched to a gene; V was cut back by 5 bases and J by 8 bases. CDR1 and CDR2 (germline): GTSNPN, SVGIG (reference sequence). This CDR3 is 12 amino acids long. CDR3 amino acids: CAWEGTGGGYTF. The CDR3 nucleotides are TGTGCCTGGGAAGGGACAGGTGGAGGCTACACCTTC.

As concerns this clone: At one end, the junction sequence differs from germline, possibly due to a read error. This CDR3 is CASSPSGREPFF. The CDR3 nucleotides read TGTGCCAGCAGCCCTTCCGGGCGGGAGCCGTTCTTC. The V and J genes are TRBV9 and TRBJ2-1; TRBD2 matches at 7 bases. CDR1 is SGDLS and CDR2 is YYNGEE in the germline V gene. This CDR3 has 12 amino acids.

The V gene is TRBV30, the J gene TRBJ1-1, with a weak D call TRBD1 (5 bases). This CDR3 contains 14 residues. The germline CDR1 and CDR2 sequences are GTSNPN and SVGIG (reference sequence). Between the trimmed V and J ends, which lost 2 bases and 1 base, there was a span of 11 bases. The CDR3 nucleotides read TGTGCCTGGAGTTCCGGGGGGTGGAACACTGAAGCTTTCTTT. Its protein is CAWSSGGWNTEAFF.

V and J are TRBV29-1 and TRBJ1-1, with a tentative D call TRBD1 (6 bases). V was cut by 7 bases and J by 1 base, with 10 bases left in between. The CDR3 sequence is 12 residues long. CDR1 and CDR2 from the germline V gene are SQVTM and ANQGSEA. CDR3 DNA sequence: TGCAGCGGAGGACAGACGAACACTGAAGCTTTCTTT. Translated: CSGGQTNTEAFF.